These T cell receptor beta chains were read from a single sample in a study of cytomegalovirus exposure and HLA in healthy donors. TCRdb's table, derived via immunoSEQ multiplex PCR, lists solely in-frame clones and lacks some. The sample yields about 190,000 clones, 80% to 90% seen once. Source material: PBMCs. The receptors derive from a woman aged 30 to 39 in good health and CMV-seronegative. Each CDR3 is given with its conserved first and last residue. Each record gives: D gene, clone size, J gene, V gene, CDR3 protein, CDR3 DNA. A D gene is named only where the DNA matches it firmly. Clone size is given for some rows only: seen once, a few or many times, or a class if the clone is expanded.

TRBD1 | NA | TRBJ2-1 | TRBV19 | CATRTGGIYNEQFF | TGTGCCACTCGGACAGGGGGCATTTACAATGAGCAGTTCTTC
NA | NA | TRBJ2-5 | TRBV18 | CASSLTVQRETQYF | TGTGCCAGCTCACTTACAGTCCAACGAGAGACCCAGTACTTC
NA | NA | TRBJ1-2 | TRBV20-1 | CSARRDYGYTF | TGCAGTGCTAGAAGAGACTATGGCTACACCTTC
TRBD2 | NA | TRBJ2-1 | TRBV13 | CASSLGTSSYNEQFF | TGTGCCAGCAGCCTCGGGACTAGCTCCTACAATGAGCAGTTCTTC
TRBD2 | NA | TRBJ2-1 | TRBV5-8 | CASSLAWWEGPYNEQFF | TGTGCCAGCAGCTTGGCTTGGTGGGAGGGGCCCTACAATGAGCAGTTCTTC
NA | few | TRBJ1-3 | TRBV14 | CASSRGLIKVSGNTIYF | TGTGCCAGCAGCCGAGGACTGATCAAAGTATCTGGAAACACCATATATTTT
NA | NA | TRBJ2-2 | TRBV27 | CASRYRVHTGELFF | TGTGCCAGCAGGTACAGGGTACACACCGGGGAGCTGTTTTTT
TRBD2 | NA | TRBJ2-3 | TRBV29-1 | CSAAGLAGTDTQYF | TGCAGCGCAGCGGGACTAGCGGGCACAGATACGCAGTATTTT
NA | NA | TRBJ1-6 | TRBV28 | CASFRRTVSSPLHF | TGTGCCTCATTCCGCCGGACAGTCTCTTCACCCCTCCACTTT
NA | NA | TRBJ2-2 | TRBV2 | CAQARVRTGELFF | TGTGCCCAAGCCCGGGTTCGTACCGGGGAGCTGTTTTTT
TRBD2 | NA | TRBJ2-2 | TRBV15 | CATSSSGSYTGELFF | TGTGCCACCAGCAGTAGCGGGAGTTACACCGGGGAGCTGTTTTTT
TRBD1 | NA | TRBJ2-6 | TRBV9 | CASSPGQFSGANVLTF | TGTGCCAGCAGCCCGGGACAGTTCTCTGGGGCCAACGTCCTGACTTTC
NA | NA | TRBJ2-7 | TRBV11-2 | CASSLDPQEQYEQYF | TGTGCCAGCAGCTTAGATCCACAGGAACAGTACGAGCAGTACTTC
NA | NA | TRBJ2-1 | TRBV18 | CASSPLGNEQFF | TGTGCCAGCTCACCCCTCGGGAATGAGCAGTTCTTC
NA | NA | TRBJ1-1 | TRBV5-5 | CASSPTVVNTEAFF | TGTGCCAGCAGCCCGACAGTTGTAAACACTGAAGCTTTCTTT
NA | NA | TRBJ2-7 | TRBV10-3 | CAISESTGSYEQYF | TGTGCCATCAGTGAGTCGACAGGCTCCTACGAGCAGTACTTC
TRBD2 | NA | TRBJ2-2 | TRBV19 | CATGPSGRDVGELFF | TGTGCCACAGGCCCCAGCGGGAGGGATGTAGGGGAGCTGTTTTTT
NA | NA | TRBJ1-5 | TRBV5-1 | CASSREGYGQPQHF | TGCGCCAGCAGCAGGGAGGGGTATGGTCAGCCCCAGCATTTT
NA | NA | TRBJ2-7 | TRBV14 | CASSQVSAGIDEQYF | TGTGCCAGCAGCCAAGTTTCCGCGGGCATAGACGAGCAGTACTTC
TRBD2 | once | TRBJ2-7 | TRBV5-1 | CASSLGLAEAYEQYF | TGCGCCAGCAGCTTGGGGCTAGCGGAAGCCTACGAGCAGTACTTC
NA | NA | TRBJ2-5 | TRBV29-1 | CSVYQVQETQYF | TGCAGCGTTTATCAGGTTCAAGAGACCCAGTACTTC
NA | NA | TRBJ2-1 | TRBV20-1 | CSAPLDSKGFF | TGCAGTGCCCCTCTGGACTCCAAGGGGTTCTTC
TRBD1 | once | TRBJ1-6 | TRBV7-6 | CASSYDRTGGNSPLHF | TGTGCCAGCAGCTATGACCGGACAGGGGGAAATTCACCCCTCCACTTT
NA | NA | TRBJ2-5 | TRBV7-8 | CASSLMSGQPQETQYF | TGTGCCAGCAGCTTAATGAGCGGGCAGCCCCAAGAGACCCAGTACTTC
TRBD1 | NA | TRBJ1-4 | TRBV11-2 | CASSLIQGAVSANEKLFF | TGTGCCAGCAGCTTGATACAGGGGGCTGTTTCTGCTAATGAAAAACTGTTTTTT
NA | once | TRBJ2-6 | TRBV28 | CASSSWTDPGPGANVLTF | TGTGCCAGCAGTTCCTGGACAGATCCCGGCCCTGGGGCCAACGTCCTGACTTTC
NA | NA | TRBJ2-2 | TRBV25-1 | CASSGTGFTGELFF | TGTGCCAGCAGTGGTACAGGGTTCACCGGGGAGCTGTTTTTT
TRBD2 | NA | TRBJ2-3 | TRBV4-1 | CASSQVPSGAIRDTQYF | TGCGCCAGCAGCCAAGTCCCTAGCGGGGCCATTAGGGATACGCAGTATTTT
NA | NA | TRBJ2-7 | TRBV6-1 | CASSEAWGRYEQYF | TGTGCCAGCAGTGAAGCCTGGGGGCGATACGAGCAGTACTTC
TRBD2 | NA | TRBJ2-1 | TRBV6-1 | CASSERGLGDEQFF | TGTGCCAGCAGTGAGAGAGGACTAGGTGATGAGCAGTTCTTC
NA | NA | TRBJ1-3 | TRBV19 | CASSPRVSSGNTIYF | TGTGCCAGTAGTCCACGAGTTTCATCTGGAAACACCATATATTTT
NA | once | TRBJ1-1 | TRBV7-3 | CASVMELNTEAFF | TGTGCCAGCGTCATGGAGCTGAACACTGAAGCTTTCTTT
NA | once | TRBJ2-1 | TRBV11-2 | CASSLGRGDYNEQFF | TGTGCCAGCAGCTTAGGCAGGGGCGACTACAATGAGCAGTTCTTC
TRBD1 | NA | TRBJ1-4 | TRBV19 | CASSALPGQGASSNEKLFF | TGTGCCAGTAGTGCTCTTCCCGGACAGGGGGCGAGCTCTAATGAAAAACTGTTTTTT
NA | NA | TRBJ1-4 | TRBV7-6 | CASSLAFGGETNEKLFF | TGTGCCAGCAGCTTAGCCTTCGGGGGAGAGACTAATGAAAAACTGTTTTTT
NA | once | TRBJ2-5 | TRBV6-6 | CASSYMAETQYF | TGTGCCAGCAGTTATATGGCAGAGACCCAGTACTTC
TRBD1 | NA | TRBJ2-7 | TRBV2 | CASSGTGYEQYF | TGTGCCAGCAGTGGGACAGGCTACGAGCAGTACTTC
NA | NA | TRBJ1-1 | TRBV11-2 | CASSLDELGGGTEAFF | TGTGCCAGCAGCTTAGATGAGTTGGGTGGAGGCACTGAAGCTTTCTTT
TRBD1 | NA | TRBJ2-7 | TRBV9 | CASSVGTGGPYEQYF | TGTGCCAGCAGCGTAGGGACAGGGGGTCCCTACGAGCAGTACTTC
TRBD2 | once | TRBJ2-1 | TRBV10-1 | CASSRTLAGGTYNEQFF | TGCGCCAGCAGTAGGACCCTAGCGGGGGGGACCTACAATGAGCAGTTCTTC
TRBD2 | once | TRBJ2-1 | TRBV29-1 | CSVEDREGGAYNEQFF | TGCAGCGTTGAAGATCGGGAGGGAGGAGCTTACAATGAGCAGTTCTTC
TRBD2 | NA | TRBJ2-3 | TRBV2 | CASSRSPGGAADTQYF | TGTGCCAGCAGCCGATCCCCCGGGGGGGCTGCAGATACGCAGTATTTT